Each of the 10 T cell receptor beta chains below was sequenced from the same sample in a study of blood T cell repertoires in COVID-19. Generated by immunoSEQ multiplex PCR, the TCRdb table keeps only in-frame clones and is missing some. The repertoire includes 190,000 or so clones, more than 75% of them detected once, and 6.2% sits in the top ten. The sample comprised peripheral blood. The receptors here all came from a man in his 60s who had recovered from COVID-19.

Regarding this clone: At the DNA level, this CDR3 is encoded by other sequences in the same sample as well. V gene TRBV5-1 combines with J gene TRBJ1-5; no clear D gene. The length of the CDR3 is 14 residues. Trimming removed 0 bases at V and 1 base at J, with 5 bases between. Germline V gene lookup returns CDR1 SGHRS and CDR2 YFSETQ. CDR3 coding DNA: TGCGCCAGCAGCTTGGGACAAAGCAATCAGCCCCAGCATTTT. It specifies CASSLGQSNQPQHF.

The chain couples TRBV7-2 to TRBJ2-3, with D tentatively TRBD2 (5 bases). V gave up 5 bases and J gave up 8 bases, with 20 bases separating them. Germline assignment: CDR1 SGHTA and CDR2 FQGNSA. The CDR3 contains 15 residues. In nucleotides, the CDR3 is TGTGCCAGCAGCCTTAACAGCGGACGGCTGGGTACGCAGTATTTT. It is translated as CASSLNSGRLGTQYF.

Worth noting for this clone: Additional DNA sequences in this sample encode the identical CDR3. The rearrangement links TRBV9 to TRBJ2-1, with 7 bases lining up with TRBD2. This CDR3 comprises 16 residues. Germline V gene data show CDR1 as SGDLS and CDR2 as YYNGEE. Trimming cost V 0 bases and J 3 bases; bases outside gene matches: 6. In DNA form, the CDR3 reads TGTGCCAGCAGCGTAGCTGGCCAGCGGGGCTACAATGAGCAGTTCTTC. Amino acids: CASSVAGQRGYNEQFF.

The V call is TRBV4-3, the J call TRBJ1-5; unclear D gene. This CDR3 has 15 amino acids. V lost 0 bases, J lost 6 bases, and 12 bases lay in between. CDR1 and CDR2 (germline): LGHNA, YSLEER. The CDR3 loop reads CASSQETGNGQPQHF. DNA for the CDR3: TGCGCCAGCAGCCAAGAAACGGGTAACGGTCAGCCCCAGCATTTT.

This chain joins TRBV5-1 and TRBJ2-1, with a tentative D call TRBD2 (5 bases). CDR1 and CDR2 from the germline V gene are SGHRS and YFSETQ. Trimming left V 6 bases short and J 4 bases short, with 14 bases between. This CDR3 region has 14 residues. This chain's CDR3 is CASTWESGYNEQFF. The CDR3 DNA sequence: TGCGCCAGCACGTGGGAGAGCGGATACAATGAGCAGTTCTTC. Full variable domain (missing parts from reference TRBV5-1 and TRBJ2-1): KAGVTQTPRYLIKTRGQQVTLSCSPISGHRSVSWYQQTPGQGLQFLFEYFSETQRNKGNFPGRFSGRQFSNSRSEMNVSTLELGDSALYLCASTWESGYNEQFFGPGTRLTVL.

The rearrangement joins TRBV7-3 to TRBJ2-3; a weak D match, TRBD2 (5 bases). CDR3 length: 14 residues. Germline values: CDR1 SGHTA, CDR2 FQGTGA. Trimming took 5 bases from V and 3 from J, leaving 12 bases between them. CDR3 DNA sequence: TGTGCCAGCAGCCCAACCCCGGGGACAGATACGCAGTATTTT. Encoded protein: CASSPTPGTDTQYF.

This chain joins TRBV2 and TRBJ1-6; D gene ambiguous. CDR1 SNHLY and CDR2 FYNNEI come from the germline V gene. The CDR3 length is 14 residues. Trimming took off 0 bases at V and 10 bases at J, with 10 bases between the two ends. The CDR3 DNA sequence: TGTGCCAGCAGTGAAGCTCTTAGGAGATCACCCCTCCACTTT. As protein: CASSEALRRSPLHF.

The gene calls are TRBV3-1 (or the pseudogene TRBV3-2) and TRBJ1-1, with D uncertain. The CDR3 totals 14 residues. The V and J ends lost 4 bases and 1 base respectively, with 10 bases between them. CDR1 and CDR2 (germline): LGHDT, YNNKEL (reference sequence). In DNA form, the CDR3 reads TGTGCCAGCAGCCCCAGGTTGGCGAACACTGAAGCTTTCTTT. It encodes CASSPRLANTEAFF.

The chain recombines TRBV7-2 with TRBJ1-2; TRBD1 agrees at 7 bases. The CDR3 spans 14 residues. Looked up from germline, CDR1 is SGHTA and CDR2 is FQGNSA. Trimming took 1 base from V and 4 from J; bases not matched to a gene: 3. CDR3 loop: CASSLGRDSYGYTF. Written as DNA, the CDR3 is TGTGCCAGCAGCTTAGGCCGGGACAGCTATGGCTACACCTTC.

V and J are TRBV9 and TRBJ1-1, with 7 bases lining up with TRBD1. V lost 0 bases, J lost 2 bases, and 7 bases stayed unmatched. The germline CDR1 and CDR2 sequences are SGDLS and YYNGEE. CDR3 length equals 16 residues. CDR3: CASSVEGAGLNTEAFF. CDR3 in DNA: TGTGCCAGCAGCGTAGAGGGGGCCGGACTCAACACTGAAGCTTTCTTT.